These 29 T cell receptor beta chains originate from one sample sequenced in a study of CD8 T cells in Susac syndrome. Random hexamers served to reverse transcribe about 0.45 to 1 ug RNA. TCRdb independently ran MiXCR on the immunoSEQ multiplex PCR reads; one entry per CDR3 protein. The sample lists about 250,000 distinct CDR3 sequences, about 94% seen once, with approximately 0.072% in the top ten. Sequencing was performed on CD4+ T cells from PBMCs. The receptors stem from a human donor with multiple sclerosis.

The chain links TRBV30 to TRBJ2-5, with D tentatively TRBD2 (6 bases). V was trimmed by 3 bases and J by 3 bases, leaving 17 bases between them. The CDR3 runs 15 residues. Germline-derived CDR1 and CDR2 are GTSNPN and SVGIG (reference sequence). The CDR3 region has the DNA TGTGCCTGGAGCCGTGGTAGCGGAGGTGAAGAGACCCAGTACTTC. It specifies CAWSRGSGGEETQYF. The variable domain in full, completed from reference TRBV30 and TRBJ2-5, reads SQTIHQWPATLVQPVGSPLSLECTVEGTSNPNLYWYRQAAGRGLQLLFYSVGIGQISSEVPQNLSASRPQDRQFILSSKKLLLSDSGFYLCAWSRGSGGEETQYFGPGTRLLVL.

The chain links TRBV7-6 to TRBJ2-7; 8 bases match TRBD1. The CDR3 is 14 residues long. The germline V gene encodes CDR1 SGHVS and CDR2 FNYEAQ. V was pared by 2 bases and J by 5 bases, with 5 bases of the junction left unmatched. CDR3 coding DNA: TGTGCCAGCAGCTTAACGCCGACAGGGGACGAGCAGTACGTC. Translation gives CASSLTPTGDEQYV.

V gene TRBV19 combines with J gene TRBJ1-1; D remains ambiguous. Per germline, CDR1 LNHDA and CDR2 SQIVND (reference sequence). The CDR3 is 14 residues long. Trimming shortened V by 3 bases and J by 1 base, and 9 bases separated the two germline ends. The CDR3 nucleotides are TGTGCCAGTAGTATGAAAGGAGCGAACACTGAAGCTTTCTTT. Translation gives CASSMKGANTEAFF.

V gene TRBV29-1 combines with J gene TRBJ1-2, with D possibly matching TRBD1 (6 bases). Per germline, CDR1 SQVTM and CDR2 ANQGSEA. This CDR3 is 13 amino acids long. V lost 3 bases and J lost 5, with 13 bases in between. The CDR3 here is CSVDPTGAYGYTF. CDR3 sequence (DNA): TGCAGCGTTGACCCGACAGGCGCGTATGGCTACACCTTC.

The chain links TRBV25-1 to TRBJ2-5, with D possibly being TRBD1 (6 bases). This CDR3 has 14 residues. Germline CDR1 reads MGHDK; CDR2 reads SYGVNS. V was clipped by 5 bases and J by 2 bases, with 12 bases between them. Here the CDR3 DNA reads TGTGCCAGCAGTTTCTTCAGGGGTCAAGAGACCCAGTACTTC. It yields the protein CASSFFRGQETQYF. Variable domain in full (rest from reference TRBV25-1 and TRBJ2-5): EADIYQTPRYLVIGTGKKITLECSQTMGHDKMYWYQQDPGMELHLIHYSYGVNSTEKGDLSSESTVSRIRTEHFPLTLESARPSHTSQYLCASSFFRGQETQYFGPGTRLLVL.

CDR3 region: CASSLGQGGEQFF. Here the CDR3 DNA reads TGCGCCAGCAGCTTGGGACAGGGAGGTGAGCAGTTCTTC. J is TRBJ2-1 and V is TRBV5-1, with a weak D call TRBD1 (7 bases). The germline gives CDR1 SGHRS, CDR2 YFSETQ. This CDR3 spans 13 amino acids. Trimming took 0 bases from V and 9 from J, leaving 10 bases between them.

This chain joins TRBV20-1 and TRBJ2-5; possible D gene TRBD1, 6 bases. V was clipped by 5 bases and J by 5 bases, with 18 bases between them. This CDR3 spans 14 amino acids. Germline V lookup: CDR1 DFQATT, CDR2 SNEGSKA (reference sequence). The CDR3 region has the DNA TGCAGTGCTCAACAGGGTCCGGGTAGGGAGACCCAGTACTTC. As protein: CSAQQGPGRETQYF.

The genes are TRBV6-1 and TRBJ1-1; 8 nucleotides match TRBD1. Germline V CDR1 and CDR2: MNHNS, SASEGT. V gave up 9 bases and J gave up 9 bases; unmatched junction bases: 9. The CDR3 consists of 12 residues. Here the CDR3 reads CASLTRTGKAFF. The CDR3 DNA sequence: TGTGCCAGTCTCACCCGGACAGGGAAAGCTTTCTTT.

The V gene is TRBV7-2, the J gene TRBJ1-5; unclear D gene. Looked up from germline, CDR1 is SGHTA and CDR2 is FQGNSA. V lost 1 base and J lost 3, with 13 bases in between. The CDR3 loop spans 16 amino acids. In nucleotides, the CDR3 is TGTGCCAGCAGCTTAGAGGCGGTATTATACAATCAGCCCCAGCATTTT. Translated, it gives CASSLEAVLYNQPQHF.

This clonotype appeared a single time. The rearrangement joins TRBV6-6 to TRBJ2-6; no definite D call. In germline, CDR1 is MNHNY, CDR2 SVGAGI (reference sequence). The CDR3 has 14 residues. V shed 2 bases and J shed 2 bases, with 4 bases lying between them. The CDR3 nucleotides read TGTGCCAGCAGTTACCGTCCTGGGGCCAACGTCCTGACTTTC. It encodes CASSYRPGANVLTF.

The CDR3 sequence is CASSLGDSANYGYTF. The CDR3 nucleotides read TGCGCCAGCAGCTTGGGAGACTCCGCTAACTATGGCTACACCTTC. The J gene is TRBJ1-2, the V gene TRBV5-1; D is unclear. Germline V gene data show CDR1 as SGHRS and CDR2 as YFSETQ. The CDR3 length is 15 residues. The V end lost 0 bases, the J end lost 0 bases, and 9 bases lay between the germline ends.

The rearrangement uses TRBV4-1 and TRBJ2-3; D is possibly TRBD1 or TRBD2 (5 bases each). The V end lost 3 bases, the J end lost 2 bases, and 12 bases lay between the germline ends. The germline CDR1 and CDR2 sequences are MGHRA and YSYEKL. This CDR3 spans 15 amino acids. The DNA for the CDR3 is TGCGCCAGCAGCCACGGGACGGTGGCCACAGATACGCAGTATTTT. Translation gives CASSHGTVATDTQYF.

This chain joins TRBV29-1 and TRBJ1-4; D is perhaps TRBD1 (5 bases). Deletions cut 5 bases from V and 2 bases from J, with 18 bases between. Germline V gene data show CDR1 as SQVTM and CDR2 as ANQGSEA. The CDR3 is made up of 16 amino acids. The CDR3 sequence: CSVRGVQGWTNEKLFF. In DNA form, the CDR3 reads TGCAGCGTTAGGGGCGTTCAAGGATGGACTAATGAAAAACTGTTTTTT.

The genes are TRBV12-3 or TRBV12-4 and TRBJ1-1; D is ambiguous. V gave up 8 bases and J gave up 1 base, with 11 bases separating them. The CDR3 spans 13 residues. CDR3 residues: CASAIVENTEAFF. Here the CDR3 DNA reads TGTGCCAGCGCCATCGTAGAGAACACTGAAGCTTTCTTT.

The chain recombines TRBV24-1 with TRBJ2-1, with 8 bases identical to TRBD2. The length of the CDR3 is 14 residues. CDR1 and CDR2 (germline): KGHDR, SFDVKD. Trimming cost V 9 bases and J 9 bases; bases outside gene matches: 12. CDR3 DNA: TGTGCCACCTCCCCGGGAGGGCTTAGGGGTGAGCAGTTCTTC. This gives the protein CATSPGGLRGEQFF.

The chain employs TRBV7-7 and TRBJ2-5; D ambiguous. The CDR3 covers 14 residues. The V end lost 5 bases, the J end lost 5 bases, and 15 bases lay between the germline ends. In germline, CDR1 is SSHAT, CDR2 FNYEAQ (reference sequence). DNA of the CDR3: TGTGCCAGCAGCCCACAGCAGGTTGGGGAGACCCAGTACTTC. This translates into CASSPQQVGETQYF.

The genes are TRBV30 and TRBJ1-2; perhaps TRBD1 as D (5 bases). Germline CDR1 and CDR2: GTSNPN and SVGIG (reference sequence). V lost 2 bases to trimming and J lost 4 bases, with 11 bases between them. This CDR3 is 13 amino acids long. CDR3 nucleotides: TGTGCCTGGAGTAAAGGGGTTACCTATGGCTACACCTTC. Its protein is CAWSKGVTYGYTF.

The chain links TRBV6-1 to TRBJ2-7, with D perhaps given as TRBD1 or TRBD2 (5 bases each). V was clipped by 2 bases and J by 12 bases, with 11 bases between them. This CDR3 comprises 11 residues. Germline-derived CDR1 and CDR2 are MNHNS and SASEGT. The CDR3 nucleotides are TGTGCCAGCAGTGAATTCTGGGGGTCGTACTTC. This sequence encodes CASSEFWGSYF.

The rearrangement joins TRBV24-1 to TRBJ2-7; TRBD1 aligns across 7 bases. Trimming removed 1 base from V and 7 bases from J; junction bases left unmatched: 9. CDR3 length: 15 amino acids. The germline V gene has CDR1 KGHDR and CDR2 SFDVKD. The CDR3 region is CATSDFALGGGEQYF. The CDR3 DNA reads TGTGCCACCAGTGATTTCGCACTAGGGGGCGGAGAGCAGTACTTC.

J is TRBJ1-2 and V is TRBV10-3, with 10 bases aligning to TRBD1. Unmatched junction bases numbered 7, after V lost 8 bases and J lost 7 bases. The V gene's germline CDR1 is ENHRY and CDR2 SYGVKD. CDR3 length equals 13 residues. This chain's CDR3 is CAIGTGERAGYTF. The CDR3 DNA reads TGTGCCATCGGGACAGGGGAACGAGCTGGCTACACCTTC.

V usage is TRBV20-1 and J usage is TRBJ1-2; maybe TRBD1 (6 bases). Trimming stripped 0 bases from V and 8 bases from J, with 19 bases between. CDR1 is DFQATT, CDR2 SNEGSKA, per germline (reference sequence). This CDR3 has 15 residues. DNA for the CDR3: TGCAGTGCTAGAGATGCTAACAGGGTAATAGGCGGCTACACCTTC. Amino acids: CSARDANRVIGGYTF.

The genes are TRBV7-2 and TRBJ2-3; 10 nucleotides agree with TRBD2. The CDR3 totals 17 residues. Losses at the gene ends were 1 base for V and 6 bases for J; bases not matched to a gene: 10. Germline lookup yields CDR1 SGHTA and CDR2 FQGNSA. The CDR3 sequence is CASSLVVAGGYRDTQYF. The CDR3 nucleotides are TGTGCCAGCAGCTTAGTCGTAGCGGGGGGCTACCGGGATACGCAGTATTTT.

The V and J genes are TRBV27 and TRBJ2-7, with TRBD2 matching 7 bases. Germline V CDR1 and CDR2: MNHEY, SMNVEV (reference sequence). V lost 5 bases, J lost 5 bases, and 9 bases stayed unmatched. The CDR3 consists of 14 residues. CDR3 in DNA: TGTGCCAGCAGTCCGGCCGGGAGGCCCGACGAGCAGTACTTC. Amino acids: CASSPAGRPDEQYF.

This chain links TRBV25-1 with TRBJ2-3, with D perhaps matching TRBD1 (8 bases). Between the trimmed V and J ends, which lost 4 bases and 5 bases, there was a span of 16 bases. CDR1 and CDR2 (germline): MGHDK, SYGVNS. The CDR3 has 15 residues. Here the CDR3 DNA reads TGTGCCAGCAGTGGACAGGGGAGGGTTGGAGATACGCAGTATTTT. Translation: CASSGQGRVGDTQYF. The complete variable domain, with remaining parts taken from reference TRBV25-1 and TRBJ2-3, reads EADIYQTPRYLVIGTGKKITLECSQTMGHDKMYWYQQDPGMELHLIHYSYGVNSTEKGDLSSESTVSRIRTEHFPLTLESARPSHTSQYLCASSGQGRVGDTQYFGPGTRLTVL.

This rearrangement joins TRBV29-1 to TRBJ2-3; TRBD1 or TRBD2 may be the D gene (5 bases each). The germline V gene encodes CDR1 SQVTM and CDR2 ANQGSEA. Between the trimmed V and J ends, which lost 5 bases and 5 bases, there was a span of 20 bases. The CDR3 has 15 residues. CDR3 loop: CSVTPGAEIGDTQYF. The CDR3 nucleotides are TGCAGCGTTACCCCCGGGGCCGAGATAGGAGATACGCAGTATTTT.

The V and J genes are TRBV18 and TRBJ2-3, with D possibly being TRBD1 or TRBD2 (5 bases each). Trimming removed 2 bases at V and 0 bases at J, with 18 bases between. The CDR3 is made up of 18 amino acids. Germline V gene lookup returns CDR1 KGHSH and CDR2 LQKENI. DNA of the CDR3: TGTGCCAGCTCACCATTAGGAACTCTTTGGGACAGCACAGATACGCAGTATTTT. Protein product: CASSPLGTLWDSTDTQYF.

The genes are TRBV20-1 and TRBJ2-3; 8 bases align to TRBD2. Germline V gene lookup returns CDR1 DFQATT and CDR2 SNEGSKA (reference sequence). This CDR3 region has 13 residues. V lost 2 bases to trimming and J lost 5 bases; unmatched junction nucleotides: 3. The CDR3 DNA is TGCAGTGCTAGAATCGGGGGGGTAGATACGCAGTATTTT. The encoded protein is CSARIGGVDTQYF.

The rearrangement joins TRBV28 to TRBJ1-6; possible D gene TRBD1, 5 bases. The CDR3 is made up of 14 amino acids. Germline CDR1 is MDHEN and CDR2 is SYDVKM. V shed 2 bases and J shed 6 bases, with 8 bases lying between them. CDR3 in amino acids: CASSLPGLNSPLHF. CDR3 bases: TGTGCCAGCAGTTTACCGGGGCTTAATTCACCCCTCCACTTT. Full variable domain (rest looked up from reference TRBV28 and TRBJ1-6): DVKVTQSSRYLVKRTGEKVFLECVQDMDHENMFWYRQDPGLGLRLIYFSYDVKMKEKGDIPEGYSVSREKKERFSLILESASTNQTSMYLCASSLPGLNSPLHFGNGTRLTVT.

The rearrangement joins TRBV11-1 to TRBJ2-3; D is undetermined. Trimming took 6 bases from V and 3 from J, leaving 10 bases between them. In germline, CDR1 is SGHAT, CDR2 FQDESV (reference sequence). The CDR3 totals 13 residues. The CDR3 coding sequence is TGTGCCAGCAGGGGTTTGGGAACAGATACGCAGTATTTT. Amino acids: CASRGLGTDTQYF.